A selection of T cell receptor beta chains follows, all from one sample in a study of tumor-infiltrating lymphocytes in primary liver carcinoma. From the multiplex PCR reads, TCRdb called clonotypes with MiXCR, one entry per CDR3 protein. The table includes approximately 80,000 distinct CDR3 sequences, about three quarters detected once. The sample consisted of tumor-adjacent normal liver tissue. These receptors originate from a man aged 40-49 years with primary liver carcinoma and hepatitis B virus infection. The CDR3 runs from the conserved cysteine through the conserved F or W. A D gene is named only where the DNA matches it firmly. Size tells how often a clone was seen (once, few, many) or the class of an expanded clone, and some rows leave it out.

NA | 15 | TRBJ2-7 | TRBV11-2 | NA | CVSSLESGIPGEQYF | TGTGTCAGCAGCTTAGAATCCGGGATCCCTGGCGAGCAGTACTTC
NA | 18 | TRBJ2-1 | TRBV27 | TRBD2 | CASSRIGTSGSHYNEQFF | TGTGCCAGCAGTCGTATTGGGACTAGCGGGAGTCACTACAATGAGCAGTTCTTC
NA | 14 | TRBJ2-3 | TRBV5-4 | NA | CASSEKGGTDTQYF | TGTGCCAGCAGCGAGAAGGGGGGCACAGATACGCAGTATTTT
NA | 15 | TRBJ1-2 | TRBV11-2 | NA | CASSFPEPFLECYTF | TGTGCCAGCAGCTTTCCCGAACCTTTTCTCGAGTGCTACACCTTC
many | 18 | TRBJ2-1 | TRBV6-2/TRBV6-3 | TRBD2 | CASSYLPGTSGSWDEQFF | TGTGCCAGCAGTTACCTCCCCGGGACTAGCGGGAGTTGGGATGAGCAGTTCTTC
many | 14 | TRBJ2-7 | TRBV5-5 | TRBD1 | CASSLGQGAYEQYF | TGTGCCAGCAGCTTAGGACAGGGGGCCTACGAGCAGTACTTC
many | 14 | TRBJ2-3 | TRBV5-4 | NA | CASSWEQSTDTQYF | TGTGCCAGCAGCTGGGAACAGAGCACAGATACGCAGTATTTT
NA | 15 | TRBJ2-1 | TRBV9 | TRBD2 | CASNVAGGNYNGQFF | TGTGCCAGCAACGTAGCGGGAGGGAACTACAATGGGCAGTTCTTC
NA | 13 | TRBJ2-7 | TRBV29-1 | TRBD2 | CNVSAGSFYEQYF | TGCAACGTCTCAGCGGGGAGCTTCTACGAGCAGTACTTC
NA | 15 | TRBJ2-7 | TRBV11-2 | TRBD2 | CTSSFGLAGAYEQYF | TGTACCAGCAGCTTTGGACTAGCGGGGGCCTACGAGCAGTACTTC
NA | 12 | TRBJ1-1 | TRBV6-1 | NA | CASSWMNTEAFF | TGTGCCAGCAGTTGGATGAACACCGAAGCTTTCTTT
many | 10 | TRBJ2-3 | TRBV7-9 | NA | CAWSTDTQYF | TGTGCTTGGAGCACAGATACGCAGTATTTT
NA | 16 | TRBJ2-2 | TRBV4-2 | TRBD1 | CASGQDTGGASGELFF | TGTGCCAGCGGCCAAGATACAGGGGGCGCCTCCGGGGAACTGTTTTTT
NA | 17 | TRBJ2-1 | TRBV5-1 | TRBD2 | CASSLGALAGGPGEQFF | TGCGCCAGCAGCTTGGGGGCTCTAGCGGGAGGGCCTGGTGAGCAGTTCTTC
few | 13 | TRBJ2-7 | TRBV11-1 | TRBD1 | CASRGKRSYERYF | TGTGCAAGCAGGGGGAAGCGATCCTACGAGCGGTACTTC
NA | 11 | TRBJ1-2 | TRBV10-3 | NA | CAISEDIGYTF | TGTGCCATCAGTGAAGACATCGGCTACACCTTC
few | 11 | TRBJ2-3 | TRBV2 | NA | CASQRTDTQYF | TGTGCCAGCCAACGTACAGATACGCAGTATTTT
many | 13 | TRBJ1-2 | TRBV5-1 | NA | CASSLYTVEGYTF | TGCGCCAGCAGCTTGTATACAGTCGAAGGCTACACCTTC
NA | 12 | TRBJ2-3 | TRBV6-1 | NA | CASSEVGETWCF | TGTGCTAGCAGTGAAGTGGGGGAAACATGGTGTTTT
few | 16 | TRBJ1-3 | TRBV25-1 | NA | CASSRRDRTQGNTIYF | TGTGCCAGCAGTCGCCGGGACCGTACTCAGGGAAACACCATATATTTT
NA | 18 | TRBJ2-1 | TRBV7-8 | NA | CACSPLGGSAVSYNLQFF | TGTGCCTGCAGCCCGCTTGGAGGCTCAGCGGTCTCCTACAATCTGCAGTTCTTC
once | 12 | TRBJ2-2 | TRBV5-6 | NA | CVSSPYFGELFF | TGTGTCAGCAGTCCTTATTTCGGGGAGCTGTTTTTT
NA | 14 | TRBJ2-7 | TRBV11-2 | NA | CANSFGGRAYEQYF | TGTGCCAACAGCTTTGGTGGCAGGGCCTACGAGCAATACTTC
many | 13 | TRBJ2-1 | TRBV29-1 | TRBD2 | CSVAGGTYNEQFF | TGCAGCGTAGCGGGAGGAACCTACAATGAGCAGTTCTTC
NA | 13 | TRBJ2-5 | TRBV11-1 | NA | CTSSSIRGETQYF | TGTACCAGCAGCAGTATTAGAGGCGAGACCCAGTACTTC
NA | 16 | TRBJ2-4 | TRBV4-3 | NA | CASSQDGNLAKNIQHF | TGCGCCAGCAGCCAAGATGGCAACCTAGCTAAAAACATTCAGCACTTC
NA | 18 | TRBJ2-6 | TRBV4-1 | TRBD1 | CASSQPGQGVGGVNVMTF | TGCGCCAGCAGCCAACCGGGACAGGGTGTCGGAGGGGTCAACGTCATGACTTTC
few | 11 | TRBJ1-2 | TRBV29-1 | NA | CRVRGLYGYTF | TGCAGAGTTAGGGGCCTCTATGGTTACACCTTC
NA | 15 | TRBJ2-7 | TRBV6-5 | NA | CASSLAGTFLAEQYF | TGCGCCAGCAGTCTGGCCGGGACTTTTTTGGCCGAGCAGTACTTC
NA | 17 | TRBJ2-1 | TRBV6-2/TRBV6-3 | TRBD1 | CASGYGTGTGYYNEQFF | TGTGCCAGCGGTTATGGGACCGGGACAGGTTACTACAATGAGCAGTTCTTC
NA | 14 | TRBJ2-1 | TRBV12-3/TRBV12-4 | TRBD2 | CASRGTSGTPPRSF | TGTGCTAGCAGGGGAACTAGCGGGACCCCCCCCAGGTCCTTC
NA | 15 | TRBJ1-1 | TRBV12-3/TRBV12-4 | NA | CANRAGRLLSTEAFF | TGTGCCAACCGGGCGGGACGGCTATTGAGCACTGAAGCTTTCTTT
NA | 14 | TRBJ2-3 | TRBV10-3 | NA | CATGAGASTETQYF | TGTGCCACCGGGGCAGGGGCTAGCACAGAAACGCAGTATTTT
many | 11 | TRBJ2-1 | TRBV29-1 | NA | CSVEDGGEQFF | TGCAGCGTTGAAGATGGAGGTGAGCAGTTCTTC
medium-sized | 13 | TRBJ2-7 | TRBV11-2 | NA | CASSPTDSYEQYF | TGTGCCAGCAGTCCTACTGACTCCTACGAGCAGTACTTC
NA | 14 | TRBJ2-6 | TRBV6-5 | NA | CGSSSVAGTNVLTF | TGTGGCAGCAGTTCCGTCGCGGGGACCAACGTCCTGACTTTC
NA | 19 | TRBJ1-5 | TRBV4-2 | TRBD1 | CAISQGEGSGQPSNQLQHF | TGTGCCATCAGCCAAGGGGAGGGGTCGGGACAGCCTAGCAATCAGCTCCAGCATTTT
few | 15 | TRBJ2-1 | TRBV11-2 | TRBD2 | CTGRTGTSSYNEQFF | TGTACCGGCAGAACCGGGACTAGCAGCTACAATGAGCAGTTCTTC
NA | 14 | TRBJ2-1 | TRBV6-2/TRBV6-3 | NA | CASSYSTHQDGQFF | TGTGCCAGCAGTTACTCGACCCACCAGGATGGGCAGTTCTTC
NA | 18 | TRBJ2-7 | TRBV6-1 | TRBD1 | CASGPGQIERGTDYEQYF | TGTGCCAGCGGACCGGGACAGATTGAGAGAGGGACGGATTACGAGCAGTACTTC
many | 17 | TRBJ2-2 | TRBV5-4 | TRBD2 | CASSFSSGSTHTGELFF | TGTGCCAGCAGCTTCAGTAGCGGGAGCACTCACACCGGGGAGCTGTTTTTT
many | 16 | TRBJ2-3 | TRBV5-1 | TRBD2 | CASSPGLAGWADTQYF | TGCGCCAGCAGCCCGGGACTAGCGGGATGGGCAGATACGCAGTATTTT
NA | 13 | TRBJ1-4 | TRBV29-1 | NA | CSVTGSGNEKLFF | TGCAGCGTGACCGGGTCGGGGAATGAAAAACTGTTTTTT
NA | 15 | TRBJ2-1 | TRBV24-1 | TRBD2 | CVTSDLGGGPNEQFF | TGTGTCACCAGTGATTTGGGGGGAGGGCCCAACGAGCAGTTCTTC
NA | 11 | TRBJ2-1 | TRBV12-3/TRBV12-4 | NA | CVSSNLREQFF | TGTGTCAGCAGTAACTTACGTGAGCAGTTCTTC
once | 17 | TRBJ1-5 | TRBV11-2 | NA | CASSLVGVTGRNQPQHF | TGTGCCAGCAGTTTAGTAGGGGTAACAGGGAGGAATCAGCCCCAGCATTTT
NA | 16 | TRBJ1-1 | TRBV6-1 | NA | CASRGGHGRLNTEAFF | TGTGCCAGTCGGGGGGGGCACGGGAGATTAAACACTGAAGCTTTCTTT
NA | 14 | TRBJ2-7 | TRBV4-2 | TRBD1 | CANSPSTGLNEQYF | TGTGCCAACAGCCCCTCGACAGGGCTTAACGAGCAGTACTTC
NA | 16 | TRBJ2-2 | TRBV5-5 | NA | CASSPMASFSNGELFF | TGTGCCAGCAGCCCGATGGCCTCATTTAGCAACGGGGAGCTGTTTTTT
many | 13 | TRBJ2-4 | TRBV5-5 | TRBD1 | CASSLDRGNIQYF | TGTGCCAGCAGCTTGGACAGGGGGAACATTCAGTACTTC
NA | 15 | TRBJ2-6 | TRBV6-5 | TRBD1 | CASSRDRAWANVLTF | TGTGCCAGCAGCCGCGACAGGGCTTGGGCTAACGTCCTGACTTTC
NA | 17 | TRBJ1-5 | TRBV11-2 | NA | CASGLVGVIGSNQPQHF | TGTGCCAGCGGTTTAGTAGGGGTAATCGGGAGCAATCAGCCCCAGCATTTT
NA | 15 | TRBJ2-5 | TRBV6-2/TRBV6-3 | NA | CASSYSRVPGETQHF | TGCGCCAGCAGTTACTCGAGGGTACCCGGGGAGACCCAGCACTTC
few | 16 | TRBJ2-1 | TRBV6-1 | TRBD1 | CASSDADRGLSNEQFF | TGTGCCAGCAGTGATGCGGACAGGGGGCTTTCCAATGAGCAGTTCTTC
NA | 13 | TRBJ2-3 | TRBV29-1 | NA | CSVGGPSTDTQYF | TGCAGCGTTGGGGGGCCGAGCACAGATACGCAGTATTTT
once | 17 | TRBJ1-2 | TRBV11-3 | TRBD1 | CASSPPSYRGANYGYTF | TGTGCCAGCAGCCCTCCTAGCTACAGGGGAGCTAACTATGGCTACACCTTC
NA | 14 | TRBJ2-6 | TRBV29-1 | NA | CSVEEFLGANVLTF | TGCAGCGTTGAGGAGTTCCTTGGTGCCAACGTCCTGACTTTC
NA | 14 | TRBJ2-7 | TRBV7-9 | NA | CACSSDVRSYEQYF | TGTGCCTGCAGCTCAGACGTACGCTCCTACGAGCAGTACTTC